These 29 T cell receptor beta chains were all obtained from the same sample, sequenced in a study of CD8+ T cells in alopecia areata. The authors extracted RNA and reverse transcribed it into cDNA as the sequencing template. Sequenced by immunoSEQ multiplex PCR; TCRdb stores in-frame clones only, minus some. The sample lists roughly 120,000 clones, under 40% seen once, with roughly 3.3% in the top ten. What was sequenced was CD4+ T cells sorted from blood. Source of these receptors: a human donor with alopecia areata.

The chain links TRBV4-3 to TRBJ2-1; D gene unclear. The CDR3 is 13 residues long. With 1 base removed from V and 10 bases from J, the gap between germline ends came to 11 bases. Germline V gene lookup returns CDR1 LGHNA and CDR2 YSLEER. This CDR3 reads CASSQGAEREQFF. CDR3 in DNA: TGCGCCAGCAGCCAAGGGGCTGAGAGGGAGCAGTTCTTC.

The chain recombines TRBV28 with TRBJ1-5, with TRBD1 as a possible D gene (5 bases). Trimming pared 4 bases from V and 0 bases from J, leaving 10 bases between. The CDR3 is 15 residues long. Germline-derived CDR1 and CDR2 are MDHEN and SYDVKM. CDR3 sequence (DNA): TGTGCCAGCAGTTCGCAGGGAGGTAGCAATCAGCCCCAGCATTTT. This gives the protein CASSSQGGSNQPQHF.

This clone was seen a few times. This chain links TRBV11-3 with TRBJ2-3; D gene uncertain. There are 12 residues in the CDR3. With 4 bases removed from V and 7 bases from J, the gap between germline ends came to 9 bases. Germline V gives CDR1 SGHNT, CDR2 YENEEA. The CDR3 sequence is CASSSRSHTQYF. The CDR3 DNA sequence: TGTGCCAGCAGCTCCCGATCCCATACGCAGTATTTT.

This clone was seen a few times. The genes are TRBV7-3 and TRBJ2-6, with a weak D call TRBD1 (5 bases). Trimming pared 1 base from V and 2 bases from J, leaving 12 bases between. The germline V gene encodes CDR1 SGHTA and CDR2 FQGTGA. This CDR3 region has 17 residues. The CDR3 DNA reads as TGTGCCAGCAGCTTAATGCAGGGAACAGCTGGGGCCAACGTCCTGACTTTC. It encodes CASSLMQGTAGANVLTF. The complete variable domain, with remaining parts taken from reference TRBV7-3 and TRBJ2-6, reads GAGVSQTPSNKVTEKGKYVELRCDPISGHTALYWYRQSLGQGPEFLIYFQGTGAADDSGLPNDRFFAVRPEGSVSTLKIQRTERGDSAVYLCASSLMQGTAGANVLTFGAGSRLTVL.

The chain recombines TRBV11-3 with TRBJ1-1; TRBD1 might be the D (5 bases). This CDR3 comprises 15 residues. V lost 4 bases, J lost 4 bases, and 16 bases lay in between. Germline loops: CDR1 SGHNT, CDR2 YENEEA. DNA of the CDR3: TGTGCCAGCAGCTCCTTCACACCGGGGGTCACTGAAGCTTTCTTT. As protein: CASSSFTPGVTEAFF.

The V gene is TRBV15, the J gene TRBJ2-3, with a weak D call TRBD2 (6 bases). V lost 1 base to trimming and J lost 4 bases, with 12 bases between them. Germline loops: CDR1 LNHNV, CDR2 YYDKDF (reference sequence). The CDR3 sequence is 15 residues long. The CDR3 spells CATSRVSLASDTQYF. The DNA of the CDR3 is TGTGCCACCAGCAGAGTATCACTAGCCTCAGATACGCAGTATTTT.

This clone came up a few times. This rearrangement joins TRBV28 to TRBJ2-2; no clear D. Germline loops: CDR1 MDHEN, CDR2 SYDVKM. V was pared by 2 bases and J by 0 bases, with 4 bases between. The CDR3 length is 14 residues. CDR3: CASSLTANTGELFF. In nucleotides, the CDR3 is TGTGCCAGCAGTTTAACGGCGAACACCGGGGAGCTGTTTTTT. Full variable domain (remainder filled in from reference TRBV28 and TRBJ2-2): DVKVTQSSRYLVKRTGEKVFLECVQDMDHENMFWYRQDPGLGLRLIYFSYDVKMKEKGDIPEGYSVSREKKERFSLILESASTNQTSMYLCASSLTANTGELFFGEGSRLTVL.

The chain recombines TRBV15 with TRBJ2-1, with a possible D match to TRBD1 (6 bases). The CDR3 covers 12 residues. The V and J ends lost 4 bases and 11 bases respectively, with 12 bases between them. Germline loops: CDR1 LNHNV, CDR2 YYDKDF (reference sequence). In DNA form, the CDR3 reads TGTGCCACCAGCAAACAGGGTGGGAAGCAGTTCTTC. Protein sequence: CATSKQGGKQFF.

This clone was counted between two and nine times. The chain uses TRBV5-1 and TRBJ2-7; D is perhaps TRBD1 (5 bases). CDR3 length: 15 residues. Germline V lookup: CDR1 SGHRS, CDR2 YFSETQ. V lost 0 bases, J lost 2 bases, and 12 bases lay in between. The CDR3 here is CASSLGDRSPYEQYF. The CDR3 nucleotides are TGCGCCAGCAGCTTGGGAGACAGAAGCCCCTACGAGCAGTACTTC.

In DNA form, the CDR3 reads TGCAGCGTTGCAGGGCCCGAACGGACCGCTGAAGCTTTCTTT. This sequence encodes CSVAGPERTAEAFF. The genes are TRBV29-1 and TRBJ1-1; tentative D call: TRBD1 (5 bases). Germline CDR1 and CDR2: SQVTM and ANQGSEA. CDR3 length: 14 amino acids. Between the trimmed V and J ends, which lost 4 bases and 6 bases, there was a span of 18 bases.

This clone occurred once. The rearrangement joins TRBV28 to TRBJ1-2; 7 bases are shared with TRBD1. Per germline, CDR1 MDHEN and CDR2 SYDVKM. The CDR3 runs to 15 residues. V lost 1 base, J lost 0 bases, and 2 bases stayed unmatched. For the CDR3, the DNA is TGTGCCAGCAGTTTATCGGGGACAGCTAACTATGGCTACACCTTC. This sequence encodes CASSLSGTANYGYTF.

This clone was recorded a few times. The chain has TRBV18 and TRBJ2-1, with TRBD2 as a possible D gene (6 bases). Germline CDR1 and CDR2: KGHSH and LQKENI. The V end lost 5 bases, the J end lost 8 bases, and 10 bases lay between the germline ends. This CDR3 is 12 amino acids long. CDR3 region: CASSFPGDEQFF. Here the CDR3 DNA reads TGTGCCAGCTCATTCCCGGGGGATGAGCAGTTCTTC.

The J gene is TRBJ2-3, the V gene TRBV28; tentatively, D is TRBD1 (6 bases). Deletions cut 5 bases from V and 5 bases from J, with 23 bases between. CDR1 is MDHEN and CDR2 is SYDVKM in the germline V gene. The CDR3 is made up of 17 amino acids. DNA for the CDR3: TGTGCCAGCAGTCCATCGGACAGTCGGAACCGAAAAGATACGCAGTATTTT. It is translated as CASSPSDSRNRKDTQYF.

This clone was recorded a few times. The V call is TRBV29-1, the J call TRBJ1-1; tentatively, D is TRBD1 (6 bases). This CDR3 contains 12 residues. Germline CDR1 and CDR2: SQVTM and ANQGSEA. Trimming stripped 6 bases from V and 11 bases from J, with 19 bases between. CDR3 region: CSVGDISGRAFF. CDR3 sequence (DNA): TGCAGCGTCGGGGACATATCCGGCAGGGCTTTCTTT.

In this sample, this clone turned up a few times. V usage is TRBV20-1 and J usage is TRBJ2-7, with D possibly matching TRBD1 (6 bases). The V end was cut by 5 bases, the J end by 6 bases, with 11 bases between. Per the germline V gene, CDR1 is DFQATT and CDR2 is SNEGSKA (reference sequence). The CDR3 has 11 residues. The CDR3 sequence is CSAPGVGEQYF. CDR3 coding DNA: TGCAGTGCTCCAGGGGTAGGCGAGCAGTACTTC.

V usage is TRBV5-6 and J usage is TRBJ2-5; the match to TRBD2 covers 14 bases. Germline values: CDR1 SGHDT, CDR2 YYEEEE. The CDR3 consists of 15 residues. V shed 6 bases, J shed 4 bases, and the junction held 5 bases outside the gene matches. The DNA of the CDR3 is TGTGCCAGCACCGAGACTAGCGGGGGGGCAGAGACCCAGTACTTC. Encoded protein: CASTETSGGAETQYF. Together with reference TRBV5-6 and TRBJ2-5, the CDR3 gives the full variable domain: DAGVTQSPTHLIKTRGQQVTLRCSPKSGHDTVSWYQQALGQGPQFIFQYYEEEERQRGNFPDRFSGHQFPNYSSELNVNALLLGDSALYLCASTETSGGAETQYFGPGTRLLVL.

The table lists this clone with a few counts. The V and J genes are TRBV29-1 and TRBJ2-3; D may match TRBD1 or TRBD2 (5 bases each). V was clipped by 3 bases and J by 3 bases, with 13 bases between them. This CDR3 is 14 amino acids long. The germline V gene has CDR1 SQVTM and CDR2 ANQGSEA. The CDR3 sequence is CSVERGAATDTQYF. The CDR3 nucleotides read TGCAGCGTTGAGAGGGGTGCTGCGACAGATACGCAGTATTTT.

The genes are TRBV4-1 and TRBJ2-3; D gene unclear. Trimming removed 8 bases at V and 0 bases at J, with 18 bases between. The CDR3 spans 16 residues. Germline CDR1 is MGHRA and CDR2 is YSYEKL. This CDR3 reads CASGQLISRSTDTQYF. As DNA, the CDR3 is TGCGCCAGCGGTCAGCTGATAAGCCGAAGCACAGATACGCAGTATTTT.

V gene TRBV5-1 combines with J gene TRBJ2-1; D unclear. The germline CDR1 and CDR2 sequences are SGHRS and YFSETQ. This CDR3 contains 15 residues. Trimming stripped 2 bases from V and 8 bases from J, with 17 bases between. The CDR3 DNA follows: TGCGCCAGCAGCTTCCCCCCTGGGCAGCTTGATGAGCAGTTCTTC. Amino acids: CASSFPPGQLDEQFF.

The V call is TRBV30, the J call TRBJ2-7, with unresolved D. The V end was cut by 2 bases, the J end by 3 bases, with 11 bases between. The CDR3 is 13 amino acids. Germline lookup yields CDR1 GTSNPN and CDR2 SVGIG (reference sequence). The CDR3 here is CAWSQQSGYEQYF. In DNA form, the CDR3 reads TGTGCCTGGAGTCAACAGTCGGGCTACGAGCAGTACTTC.

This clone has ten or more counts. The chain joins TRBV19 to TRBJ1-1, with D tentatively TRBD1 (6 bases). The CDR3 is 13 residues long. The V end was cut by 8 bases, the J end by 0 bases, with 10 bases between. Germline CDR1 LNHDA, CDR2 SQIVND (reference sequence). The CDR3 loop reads CASQDRLNTEAFF. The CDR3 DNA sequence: TGTGCCAGTCAGGACAGATTGAACACTGAAGCTTTCTTT. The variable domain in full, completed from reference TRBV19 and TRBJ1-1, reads DGGITQSPKYLFRKEGQNVTLSCEQNLNHDAMYWYRQDPGQGLRLIYYSQIVNDFQKGDIAEGYSVSREKKESFPLTVTSAQKNPTAFYLCASQDRLNTEAFFGQGTRLTVV.

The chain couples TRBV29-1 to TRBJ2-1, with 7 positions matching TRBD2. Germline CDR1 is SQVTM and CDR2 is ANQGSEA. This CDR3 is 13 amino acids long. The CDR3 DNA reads TGCACGACCGCGGGACTACCTTACAATGAGCAGTTCTTC. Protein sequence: CTTAGLPYNEQFF.

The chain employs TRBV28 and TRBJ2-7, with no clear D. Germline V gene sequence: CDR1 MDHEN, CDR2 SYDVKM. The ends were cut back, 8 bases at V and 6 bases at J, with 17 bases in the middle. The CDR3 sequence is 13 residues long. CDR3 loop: CASLSPGPIEQYF. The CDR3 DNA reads TGTGCCAGCCTCTCACCAGGTCCCATCGAGCAGTACTTC.

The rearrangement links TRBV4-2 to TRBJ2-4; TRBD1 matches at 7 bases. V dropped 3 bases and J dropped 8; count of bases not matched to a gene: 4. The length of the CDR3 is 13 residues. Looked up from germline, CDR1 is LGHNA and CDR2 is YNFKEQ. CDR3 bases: TGTGCCAGCAGCCAGGGAGACAGGGACATTCAGTACTTC. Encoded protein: CASSQGDRDIQYF.

Here the CDR3 reads CSVGGQAYEQYF. CDR3 bases: TGCAGCGTTGGGGGACAAGCCTACGAGCAGTACTTC. V gene TRBV29-1 combines with J gene TRBJ2-7; D possibly corresponds to TRBD1 (6 bases). CDR1 SQVTM and CDR2 ANQGSEA come from the germline V gene. The germline V and J ends were trimmed by 4 bases and 2 bases, with 9 bases remaining between them. The CDR3 is 12 amino acids.

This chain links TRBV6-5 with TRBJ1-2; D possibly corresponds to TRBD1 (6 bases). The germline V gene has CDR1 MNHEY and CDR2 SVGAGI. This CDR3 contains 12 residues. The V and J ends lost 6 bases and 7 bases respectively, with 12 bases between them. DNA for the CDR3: TGTGCCAGCAGACAGACAGGTCTTGGCTACACCTTC. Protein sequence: CASRQTGLGYTF.

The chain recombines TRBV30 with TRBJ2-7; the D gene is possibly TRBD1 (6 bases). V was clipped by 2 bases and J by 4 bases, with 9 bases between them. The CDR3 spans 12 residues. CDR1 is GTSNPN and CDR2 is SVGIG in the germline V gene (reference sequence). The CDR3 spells CAWSIGGYEQYF. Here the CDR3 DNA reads TGTGCCTGGAGTATAGGGGGTTACGAGCAGTACTTC.

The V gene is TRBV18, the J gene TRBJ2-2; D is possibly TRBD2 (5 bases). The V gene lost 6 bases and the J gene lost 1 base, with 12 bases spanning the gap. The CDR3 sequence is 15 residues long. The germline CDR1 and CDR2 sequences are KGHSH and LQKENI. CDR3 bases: TGTGCCAGCTCGCAGAGGGCCGGGAACACCGGGGAGCTGTTTTTT. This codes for CASSQRAGNTGELFF.

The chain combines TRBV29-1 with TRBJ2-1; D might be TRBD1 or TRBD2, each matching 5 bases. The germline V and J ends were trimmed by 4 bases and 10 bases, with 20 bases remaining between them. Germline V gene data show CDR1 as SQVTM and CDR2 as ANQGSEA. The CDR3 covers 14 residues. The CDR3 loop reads CSVVGETQVREQFF. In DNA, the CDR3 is TGCAGCGTTGTGGGGGAAACCCAGGTTCGAGAGCAGTTCTTC.